Here is one TCR beta chain with its context. What it binds is unknown. The germline CDR1 and CDR2 sequences are SGHVS and FNYEAQ. This CDR3 region has 16 residues. V dropped 4 bases and J dropped 5 bases, with 20 bases sitting between them. The data are from a study of cytotoxic CD8 clonotypes in ibrutinib-treated CLL. Study context: Timing of response sample collection was a median roughly twelve months after treatment start, with a range of 6 to 36. Sequencing produced an average of approximately 230,000 productive templates and 94,082 productive rearrangements per sample.

Study-wide points: The times at which samples were taken varied between sustained-remission and progressing patients. Public clonotypes (which were uncommon) either contracted or remained stable on treatment.

The protocol was immunoSEQ multiplex PCR, while the TCRdb copy is restricted to in-frame clones and leaves out a portion. The sample shows 60,000 to 65,000 clones, around 52% of them seen only once. Sequenced here: PBMCs, sampled after 12 months of ibrutinib treatment. This TCR was recovered from a human donor with chronic lymphocytic leukemia. The genes are TRBV7-6 and TRBJ1-1; D may be TRBD1 (5 bases). The DNA for the CDR3 is TGTGCCAGCAGCTCCCAAAGTCAGGGTAAGGTAACTGAAGCTTTCTTT. Protein product: CASSSQSQGKVTEAFF.